This T cell receptor (beta chain) was sequenced for a study of blood T cells in healthy people across ages. Per the germline V gene, CDR1 is SGDLS and CDR2 is YYNGEE. V lost 4 bases and J lost 11, with 12 bases in between. The CDR3 loop spans 11 amino acids. A sample-barcoded 5' primer and a J-beta primer mix were used in a second PCR of roughly 7 to 12 cycles. MiXCR was run by TCRdb on the 5' RACE reads, yielding one entry per CDR3 protein. The sample carries over 1.5 million distinct CDR3 sequences, around half recorded once. The rearrangement links TRBV9 to TRBJ1-1; a possible D gene is TRBD1 (6 bases). The clonotype originates from a middle-aged woman in good health. The sequenced sample consisted of blood. This chain's CDR3 is CASSSGTTAFF. As DNA, the CDR3 is TGTGCCAGCAGCTCAGGGACAACGGCTTTCTTT.